This TCR beta chain was observed in a study of PD-1 blockade in classical Hodgkin lymphoma. The protocol was immunoSEQ multiplex PCR, while the TCRdb copy is restricted to in-frame clones and leaves out a portion. The table lists approximately 15,000 clones, roughly nine tenths of them singletons. Trimming removed 6 bases from V and 0 bases from J, with 15 bases in between. The germline V gene has CDR1 KGHSH and CDR2 LQKENI. The CDR3 is 16 amino acids. The time point denotes: newly diagnosed, previously untreated cHL patient sample. The source is a human donor with classical Hodgkin lymphoma. The V call is TRBV18, the J call TRBJ1-3; D is uncertain. Source material: peripheral blood mononuclear cells (PBMCs). CDR3: CASSPFLLDSGNTIYF. CDR3 bases: TGTGCCAGCTCTCCCTTTTTGTTGGACTCTGGAAACACCATATATTTT.